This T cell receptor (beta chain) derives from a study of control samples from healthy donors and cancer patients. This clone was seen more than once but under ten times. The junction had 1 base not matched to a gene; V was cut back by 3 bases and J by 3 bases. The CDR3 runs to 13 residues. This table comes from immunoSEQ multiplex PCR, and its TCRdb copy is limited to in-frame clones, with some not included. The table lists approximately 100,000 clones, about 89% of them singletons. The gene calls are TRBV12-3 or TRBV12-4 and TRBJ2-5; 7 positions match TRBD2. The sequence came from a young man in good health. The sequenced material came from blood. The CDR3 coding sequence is TGTGCCAGCAGTTTCAGCGGGGAAGAGACCCAGTACTTC. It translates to CASSFSGEETQYF.